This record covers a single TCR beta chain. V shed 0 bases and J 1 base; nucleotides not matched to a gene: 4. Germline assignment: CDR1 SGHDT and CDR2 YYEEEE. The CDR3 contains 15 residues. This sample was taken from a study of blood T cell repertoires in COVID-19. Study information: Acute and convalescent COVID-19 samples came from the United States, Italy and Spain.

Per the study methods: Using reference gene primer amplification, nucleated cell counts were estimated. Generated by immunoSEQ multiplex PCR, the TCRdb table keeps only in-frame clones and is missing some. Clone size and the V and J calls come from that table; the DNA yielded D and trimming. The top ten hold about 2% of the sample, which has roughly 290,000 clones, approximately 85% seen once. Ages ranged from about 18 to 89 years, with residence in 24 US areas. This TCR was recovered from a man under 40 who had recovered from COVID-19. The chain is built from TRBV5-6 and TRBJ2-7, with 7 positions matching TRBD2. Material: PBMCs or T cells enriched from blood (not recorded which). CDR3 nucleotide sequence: TGTGCCAGCAGCTTGGGGCTAGCGGCGTCCTACGAGCAGTACTTC. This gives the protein CASSLGLAASYEQYF.